This T cell receptor beta chain came from a study of shared T cell receptors in the human thymus. Measured with immunoSEQ multiplex PCR; TCRdb has only the in-frame clones, and not every one. The repertoire consists of under 700,000 clones, with around 78% occurring once and the leading ten covering about 0.014%. The CDR3 spans 16 residues. The ends were cut back, 4 bases at V and 3 bases at J, with 19 bases in the middle. Germline CDR1 and CDR2: SGHRS and YFSETQ. This clone is a singleton in its sample. These data were also reused for a study on human thymus T cells. That report notes: Thymic as well as blood repertoires seemed to favor certain V and J genes unevenly.

The sequence was collected from a boy less than two years old with a congenital heart defect. Material: thymocytes. The V gene is TRBV5-1, the J gene TRBJ1-2; D ambiguous. CDR3 nucleotides: TGCGCCAGCAGCCCCCCTAGTGAGGGTGGATACTATGGCTACACCTTC. This gives the protein CASSPPSEGGYYGYTF.